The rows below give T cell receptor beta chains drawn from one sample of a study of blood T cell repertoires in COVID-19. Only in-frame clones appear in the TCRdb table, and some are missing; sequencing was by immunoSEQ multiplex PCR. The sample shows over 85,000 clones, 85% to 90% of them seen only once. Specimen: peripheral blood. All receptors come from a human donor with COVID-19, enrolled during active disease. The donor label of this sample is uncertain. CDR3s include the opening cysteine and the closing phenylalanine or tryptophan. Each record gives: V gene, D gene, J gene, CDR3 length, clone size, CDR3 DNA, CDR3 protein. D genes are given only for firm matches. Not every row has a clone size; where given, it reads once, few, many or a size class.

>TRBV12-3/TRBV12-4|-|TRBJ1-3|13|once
TGTGCCAGCAGTTTCGGGGGACTTGACACCATATATTTT
CASSFGGLDTIYF
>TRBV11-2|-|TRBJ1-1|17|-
TGTGCCAGCAGCTTAGACGGGTGGGCAGGGGTGTTCCCTGAAGCTTTCTTT
CASSLDGWAGVFPEAFF
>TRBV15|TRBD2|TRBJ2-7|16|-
TGTGCCACCAGCAGAGAGTCTAGCGGATCAACCTACGAGCAGTACTTC
CATSRESSGSTYEQYF
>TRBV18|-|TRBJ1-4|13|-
TGTGCCAGCTCACCAGGGCAGAATGAAAAACTGTTTTTT
CASSPGQNEKLFF
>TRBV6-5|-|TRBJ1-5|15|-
TGTGCCAGCAGGCGGGACGCAAGTTACAATCAGCCCCAGCATTTT
CASRRDASYNQPQHF
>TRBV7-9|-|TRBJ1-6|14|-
TGTGCCAGCGCGAGTCAGGGTACGCGCTCACCCCTCCACTTT
CASASQGTRSPLHF
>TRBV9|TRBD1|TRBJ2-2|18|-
TGTGCCAGCAGCCCAACGACAGGGGTTCGTTTCGGAACCGGGGAGCTGTTTTTT
CASSPTTGVRFGTGELFF
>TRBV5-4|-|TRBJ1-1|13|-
TGTGCCAGCAGCTTGGACGGAACTATTGGAGCTTTCTTT
CASSLDGTIGAFF
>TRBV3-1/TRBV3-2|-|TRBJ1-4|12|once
TGTGCCAGCAGCCAAGATTTGGGGCGACTGTTTTTT
CASSQDLGRLFF
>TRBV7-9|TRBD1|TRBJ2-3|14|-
TGTGCCAGCAGGGACAGGGGATACACAGATACGCAGTATTTT
CASRDRGYTDTQYF
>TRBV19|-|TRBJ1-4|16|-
TGTGCCAGTAGTTCCGGTACGGTCGCAACTAATGAAAAACTGTTTTTT
CASSSGTVATNEKLFF
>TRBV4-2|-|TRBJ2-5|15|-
TGTGCCAGCAGCCAAGAGTTGCGGACTGGGAGGACCCAGTACTTC
CASSQELRTGRTQYF
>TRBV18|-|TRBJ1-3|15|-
TGTGCCAGCTCACCAATTGAGGGTACTGGAAACACCATATATTTT
CASSPIEGTGNTIYF
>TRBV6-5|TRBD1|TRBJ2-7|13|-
TGTGCCAGCATGGACAGGGGGATCTACGAGCAGTACTTC
CASMDRGIYEQYF
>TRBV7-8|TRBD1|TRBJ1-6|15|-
TGTGCCAGCAGAGAGACAGGGACCGATAATTCACCCCTCCACTTT
CASRETGTDNSPLHF
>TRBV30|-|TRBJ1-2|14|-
TGTGCCTGGAGTTTCGACCCCCGGGGCTATGGCTACACCTTC
CAWSFDPRGYGYTF
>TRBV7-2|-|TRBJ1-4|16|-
TGTGCCAGCAGCTTCCCCGGCCGGGCAACTAATGAAAAACTGTTTTTT
CASSFPGRATNEKLFF
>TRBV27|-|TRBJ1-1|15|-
TGTGCCAGCAGTTCGGCACAGTCCTTGAACACTGAAGCTTTCTTT
CASSSAQSLNTEAFF
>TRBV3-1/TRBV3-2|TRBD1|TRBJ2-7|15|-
TGTGCCAGCAGCCAAACCGGACAGGGGAACTACGAGCAGTACTTC
CASSQTGQGNYEQYF
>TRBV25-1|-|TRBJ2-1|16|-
TGTGCCAGCAGTGAAGGTCTGGGTTCGGGTTTGAATGAGCAGTTCTTC
CASSEGLGSGLNEQFF
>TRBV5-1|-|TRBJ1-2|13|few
TGCGCCAGCAGCTTGTTGGACTCCTCAATAGGCACCTTC
CASSLLDSSIGTF
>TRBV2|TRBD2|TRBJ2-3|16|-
TGTGCCAGCATCCGGTCAGCGGGGGCTTTGGGTGATACGCAGTATTTT
CASIRSAGALGDTQYF
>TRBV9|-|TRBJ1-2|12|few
TGTGCCAGCAGCGTAGCTGGGGGCGGCTACACCTTC
CASSVAGGGYTF
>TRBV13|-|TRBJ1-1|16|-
TGTGCCAGCAGCTTACTAACAGGGTGGATGAACACTGAAGCTTTCTTT
CASSLLTGWMNTEAFF
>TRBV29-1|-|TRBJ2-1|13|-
TGCAGCGTTGAAGGGCGGGACTACAATGAGCAGTTCTTC
CSVEGRDYNEQFF
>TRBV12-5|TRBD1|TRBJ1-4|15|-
TGTGCTAGTGGTTTGGCTGGGACAGGGGGCGAAAAACTGTTTTTT
CASGLAGTGGEKLFF
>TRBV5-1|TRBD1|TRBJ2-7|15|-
TGCGCCAGCAGCGTGAACGGACAGGGGGTGTACGAGCAGTACTTC
CASSVNGQGVYEQYF
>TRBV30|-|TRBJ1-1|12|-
TGTGCGTCCCTAATTTGGAGCACTGAAGCTTTCTTT
CASLIWSTEAFF
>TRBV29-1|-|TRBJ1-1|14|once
TGCAGCGTTGATCGTACAGCAATGAACACTGAAGCTTTCTTT
CSVDRTAMNTEAFF
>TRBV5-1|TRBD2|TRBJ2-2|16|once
TGCGCCAGCAGCTTGAGGCTAGCGGCGAACACCGGGGAGCTGTTTTTT
CASSLRLAANTGELFF
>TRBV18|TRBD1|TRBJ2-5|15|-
TGTGCCAGCTCACCGACTTACAGGGGAGAGGAGACCCAGTACTTC
CASSPTYRGEETQYF
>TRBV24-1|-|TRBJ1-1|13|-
TGTGCCACCAGTGATTCGGAGTTCACTGAAGCTTTCTTT
CATSDSEFTEAFF